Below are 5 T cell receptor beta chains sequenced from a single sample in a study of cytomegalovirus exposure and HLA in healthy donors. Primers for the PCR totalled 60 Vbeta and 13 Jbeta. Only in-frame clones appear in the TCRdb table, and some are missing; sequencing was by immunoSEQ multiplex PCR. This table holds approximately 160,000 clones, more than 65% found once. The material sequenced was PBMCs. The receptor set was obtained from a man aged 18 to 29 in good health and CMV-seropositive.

CDR3 nucleotide sequence: TGTGCCAGCAGTCGGGGACAGAGAGGGGAGCAGTACTTC. Translated, it gives CASSRGQRGEQYF. This chain uses TRBV6-5 with TRBJ2-7; the match to TRBD1 covers 7 bases. Germline loops: CDR1 MNHEY, CDR2 SVGAGI. The CDR3 loop spans 13 amino acids. V lost 5 bases and J lost 7; bases outside the gene matches: 8.

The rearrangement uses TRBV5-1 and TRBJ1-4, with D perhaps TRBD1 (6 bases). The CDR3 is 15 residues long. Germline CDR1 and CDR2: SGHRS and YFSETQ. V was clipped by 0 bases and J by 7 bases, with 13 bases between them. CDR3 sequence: CASSLGAGATEKLFF. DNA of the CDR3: TGCGCCAGCAGCTTGGGTGCGGGGGCGACTGAAAAACTGTTTTTT.

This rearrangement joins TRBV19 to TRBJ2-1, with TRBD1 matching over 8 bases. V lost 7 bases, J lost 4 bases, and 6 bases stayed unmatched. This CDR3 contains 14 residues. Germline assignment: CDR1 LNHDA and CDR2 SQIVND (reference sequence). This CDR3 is CASTPWTGYNEQFF. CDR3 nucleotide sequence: TGTGCCAGTACCCCCTGGACAGGGTACAATGAGCAGTTCTTC. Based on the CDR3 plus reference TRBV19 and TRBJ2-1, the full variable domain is DGGITQSPKYLFRKEGQNVTLSCEQNLNHDAMYWYRQDPGQGLRLIYYSQIVNDFQKGDIAEGYSVSREKKESFPLTVTSAQKNPTAFYLCASTPWTGYNEQFFGPGTRLTVL.

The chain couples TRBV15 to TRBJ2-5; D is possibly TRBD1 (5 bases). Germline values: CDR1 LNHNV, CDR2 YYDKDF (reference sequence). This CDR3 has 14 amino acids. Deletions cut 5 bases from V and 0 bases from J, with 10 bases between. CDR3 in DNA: TGTGCCACCAGCGCTAGACAGAACCAAGAGACCCAGTACTTC. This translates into CATSARQNQETQYF. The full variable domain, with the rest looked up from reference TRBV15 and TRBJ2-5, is DAMVIQNPRYQVTQFGKPVTLSCSQTLNHNVMYWYQQKSSQAPKLLFHYYDKDFNNEADTPDNFQSRRPNTSFCFLDIRSPGLGDTAMYLCATSARQNQETQYFGPGTRLLVL.

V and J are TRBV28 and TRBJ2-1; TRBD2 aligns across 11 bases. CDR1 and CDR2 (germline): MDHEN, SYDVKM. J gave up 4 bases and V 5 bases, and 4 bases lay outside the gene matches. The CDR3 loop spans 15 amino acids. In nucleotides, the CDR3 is TGTGCCAGCAGTATAGCGGGAGGGCAGTACAATGAGCAGTTCTTC. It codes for CASSIAGGQYNEQFF.